Each of the 31 T cell receptor beta chains below was sequenced from the same sample in a study of T cells in Graves' hyperthyroidism and ophthalmopathy. RNA transcripts provided the source from which TCR beta CDR3 regions were amplified. The HTBI set primed first-round TCR CDR3 RT-PCR. In TCRdb, the multiplex PCR reads were re-called with MiXCR into one record per CDR3 protein. The sample lists fewer than 650,000 distinct CDR3 sequences; approximately 14% were seen once. The sequenced sample was blood. These receptors originate from a woman aged 25 to 45 with Graves' hyperthyroidism that later progressed to Graves' ophthalmopathy.

Ten or more counts support this clonotype. V gene TRBV9 combines with J gene TRBJ2-3, with 9 positions matching TRBD1. V lost 5 bases and J lost 2; bases outside the gene matches: 6. The CDR3 is 15 residues long. Germline V gives CDR1 SGDLS, CDR2 YYNGEE. The CDR3 coding sequence is TGTGCCAGCAGATCCGGGACAGGGCACACAGATACGCAGTATTTT. Translated: CASRSGTGHTDTQYF.

Points on this clonotype: A much larger clonotype is one base distant, so this may be a read error. The chain couples TRBV30 to TRBJ2-3; 9 bases agree with TRBD2. The CDR3 is made up of 14 amino acids. Germline trimming cut 5 bases from V and 3 bases from J; bases unmatched to any gene: 6. The germline V gene has CDR1 GTSNPN and CDR2 SVGIG (reference sequence). The CDR3 DNA sequence: TGTGCCTGGGTCCGAAGCGGGGGGACAGATACGCAGTATTTT. As protein: CAWVRSGGTDTQYF.

This clonotype was observed many times. The rearrangement links TRBV20-1 to TRBJ1-6, with 7 nucleotides matching TRBD1. Germline V lookup: CDR1 DFQATT, CDR2 SNEGSKA (reference sequence). V lost 7 bases and J lost 13; bases outside the gene matches: 16. This CDR3 region has 14 residues. The CDR3 spells CSVSTGAGSGPLHF. The DNA of the CDR3 is TGCAGTGTTTCCACAGGGGCCGGCTCCGGCCCCCTCCACTTT.

In this sample, this clonotype turned up a few times. The rearrangement links TRBV25-1 to TRBJ2-7; 8 bases line up with TRBD2. CDR1 and CDR2 (germline): MGHDK, SYGVNS. V dropped 3 bases and J dropped 7; count of bases not matched to a gene: 11. This CDR3 has 15 amino acids. The DNA of the CDR3 is TGTGCCAGCAGTGACTTTTCTAGCGGGTACGGGGAGCAGTACTTC. Protein sequence: CASSDFSSGYGEQYF.

For this clonotype: This may be a read error, as it is one base from a much larger clone. The chain combines TRBV12-3 or TRBV12-4 with TRBJ2-7, with 8 bases fitting TRBD1. The CDR3 spans 14 residues. The V segment lost 5 bases and the J segment 8 bases; nucleotides outside the gene matches: 11. CDR3 residues: CASSPRTGPHKQYF. In DNA form, the CDR3 reads TGTGCCAGCAGTCCCCGGACAGGGCCCCACAAGCAGTACTTC.

Ten or more counts support this clonotype. The rearrangement links TRBV25-1 to TRBJ1-1; TRBD1 might be the D (5 bases). This CDR3 has 17 residues. With 8 bases removed from V and 1 base from J, the gap between germline ends came to 23 bases. Germline assignment: CDR1 MGHDK and CDR2 SYGVNS. This CDR3 reads CASAASGTLHKNTEAFF. Written as DNA, the CDR3 is TGTGCCAGCGCCGCCTCCGGGACTCTTCATAAGAACACTGAAGCTTTCTTT.

This clonotype appeared a few times. V and J are TRBV29-1 and TRBJ1-4; tentatively, D is TRBD1 (5 bases). This CDR3 contains 15 residues. V lost 6 bases and J lost 8, with 22 bases in between. Germline V gene lookup returns CDR1 SQVTM and CDR2 ANQGSEA. CDR3 nucleotide sequence: TGCAGCGTCCTTCCGGGACCGCAAAATCGAGAAAAACTGTTTTTT. Its translation is CSVLPGPQNREKLFF.

This clonotype was seen repeatedly, ten times or more. The gene calls are TRBV10-3 and TRBJ2-7; D may be TRBD2 (5 bases). V lost 0 bases and J 2 bases, leaving 14 bases between the germline ends. Looked up from germline, CDR1 is ENHRY and CDR2 is SYGVKD. This CDR3 has 16 residues. This chain's CDR3 is CAISESGRRTPYEQYF. CDR3 sequence (DNA): TGTGCCATCAGTGAGTCAGGGCGGAGGACCCCCTACGAGCAGTACTTC.

Here the CDR3 DNA reads TGTGCCAGCAGTGAATTGGGGACAGGGTTAAACACTGAAGCTTTCTTT. Translated, it gives CASSELGTGLNTEAFF. This rearrangement joins TRBV6-1 to TRBJ1-1, with 9 bases fitting TRBD1. The germline gives CDR1 MNHNS, CDR2 SASEGT. The V gene end was trimmed by 2 bases and the J gene end by 2 bases; junction bases not matched to a gene: 6. The CDR3 loop spans 16 amino acids.

For this clonotype: A much bigger clone sits one base away, suggesting this may be a read error. The chain uses TRBV6-1 and TRBJ1-1; the match to TRBD1 covers 10 bases. Germline V gene sequence: CDR1 MNHNS, CDR2 SASEGT. This CDR3 spans 14 amino acids. The J segment lost 4 bases and the V segment lost 6 bases, leaving 5 bases of the junction unmatched. The CDR3 DNA reads TGTGCCAGCAGACTCCGGACAGGGGGCACTGAAGCTTTCTTT. It specifies CASRLRTGGTEAFF.

This clonotype was counted many times. V is TRBV11-3 and J is TRBJ2-3; 8 bases fit TRBD2. The CDR3 is 15 amino acids. CDR1 is SGHNT and CDR2 is YENEEA in the germline V gene. Trimming took 1 base from V and 5 from J; bases not matched to a gene: 5. CDR3 sequence (DNA): TGTGCCAGCAGCTTAGCGGGAGGGCGGGGAGATACGCAGTATTTT. Amino acids: CASSLAGGRGDTQYF.

The table lists this clonotype with many counts. V gene TRBV7-8 combines with J gene TRBJ1-1; D is possibly TRBD1 (5 bases). Trimming shortened V by 5 bases and J by 5 bases, and 15 bases separated the two germline ends. The length of the CDR3 is 14 residues. Germline V gene data show CDR1 as SGHVS and CDR2 as FQNEAQ. The CDR3 nucleotides read TGTGCCAGCAGCCCGTCCAAGGGGTATACTGAAGCTTTCTTT. It translates to CASSPSKGYTEAFF.

This clonotype was counted at least ten times. The J gene is TRBJ2-2, the V gene TRBV11-2; TRBD2 aligns across 7 bases. Unmatched junction bases numbered 8, after V lost 3 bases and J lost 4 bases. Germline V gene data show CDR1 as SGHAT and CDR2 as FQNNGV. The CDR3 has 16 amino acids. CDR3 nucleotides: TGTGCCAGCAGCTTGGGGCGGGCTAGCGGCACCGGGGAGCTGTTTTTT. It codes for CASSLGRASGTGELFF.

This clonotype showed up many times. The rearrangement links TRBV18 to TRBJ1-1; the match to TRBD1 covers 7 bases. Germline lookup yields CDR1 KGHSH and CDR2 LQKENI. The length of the CDR3 is 18 residues. The J segment lost 3 bases and the V segment lost 5 bases, leaving 18 bases of the junction unmatched. The CDR3 DNA reads as TGTGCCAGCTCAGCGACCCGACAGGGAAGGTCCGATTACACTGAAGCTTTCTTT. Amino acid sequence: CASSATRQGRSDYTEAFF. The whole variable domain, remainder taken from reference TRBV18 and TRBJ1-1, is NAGVMQNPRHLVRRRGQEARLRCSPMKGHSHVYWYRQLPEEGLKFMVYLQKENIIDESGMPKERFSAEFPKEGPSILRIQQVVRGDSAAYFCASSATRQGRSDYTEAFFGQGTRLTVV.

The chain is built from TRBV6-2 or TRBV6-3 and TRBJ2-2, with 10 nucleotides matching TRBD2. Germline CDR1 MNHEY, CDR2 SVGEGT. The V and J ends lost 2 bases and 3 bases, in that order; junction bases with no gene match: 9. The CDR3 runs to 18 residues. DNA for the CDR3: TGTGCCAGCAGTTACCCCCGGGGCCTAGCGGGAGACACCGGGGAGCTGTTTTTT. Its protein product is CASSYPRGLAGDTGELFF.

The chain recombines TRBV19 with TRBJ1-6; no definite D call. This CDR3 has 17 amino acids. Per germline, CDR1 LNHDA and CDR2 SQIVND (reference sequence). V dropped 6 bases and J dropped 0 bases, with 15 bases sitting between them. The CDR3 DNA is TGTGCCAGTAGGGACTTCCGGGAGAGCTCCTATAATTCACCCCTCCACTTT. Protein product: CASRDFRESSYNSPLHF.

This clonotype was detected ten times or more. As DNA, the CDR3 is TGTGCCAGCGATTATCAGGGACAGCCGAACACTGAAGCTTTCTTT. Translated, it gives CASDYQGQPNTEAFF. The chain joins TRBV6-2 or TRBV6-3 to TRBJ1-1; the match to TRBD1 covers 7 bases. V lost 8 bases and J lost 1; bases outside the gene matches: 10. CDR3 length: 15 residues. Germline lookup yields CDR1 MNHEY and CDR2 SVGEGT.

The V gene is TRBV7-8, the J gene TRBJ1-2, with no clear D. The CDR3 sequence is 17 residues long. Germline V lookup: CDR1 SGHVS, CDR2 FQNEAQ. V dropped 2 bases and J dropped 5 bases, with 21 bases sitting between them. CDR3 nucleotides: TGTGCCAGCAGCTTATTCGACATCAATGGCCTGGAGTATGGCTACACCTTC. It specifies CASSLFDINGLEYGYTF.

This clonotype has only a few counts. The V gene is TRBV20-1, the J gene TRBJ1-5; no definite D call. Trimming stripped 2 bases from V and 6 bases from J, with 11 bases between. CDR1 DFQATT and CDR2 SNEGSKA come from the germline V gene (reference sequence). The CDR3 sequence is 13 residues long. DNA of the CDR3: TGCAGTGCTAGAAGTAGCGGGTTTCAGCCCCAGCATTTT. Its protein product is CSARSSGFQPQHF.

This clonotype was recorded many times. The chain employs TRBV24-1 and TRBJ1-2, with D possibly matching TRBD1 (5 bases). Looked up from germline, CDR1 is KGHDR and CDR2 is SFDVKD. This CDR3 spans 15 amino acids. V lost 2 bases and J lost 3, with 12 bases in between. CDR3 amino acids: CATSDSRRADYGYTF. The DNA for the CDR3 is TGTGCCACCAGTGATTCCCGCAGGGCCGACTATGGCTACACCTTC.

This clonotype was seen ten or more times. V gene TRBV6-2 or TRBV6-3 combines with J gene TRBJ1-1; D gene unclear. This CDR3 has 15 amino acids. Looked up from germline, CDR1 is MNHEY and CDR2 is SVGEGT. Trimming left V 2 bases short and J 6 bases short, with 16 bases between. The CDR3 is CASSYRPPPDSEAFF. The DNA of the CDR3 is TGTGCCAGCAGTTACCGGCCCCCCCCGGATTCTGAAGCTTTCTTT.

Details on this clonotype: No conserved phenylalanine or tryptophan is present at the end of the CDR3, so a read error is the likely explanation. V and J are TRBV27 and TRBJ1-2; 7 bases match TRBD1. V trimming: 1 base; J trimming: 3 bases; junction bases outside the gene matches: 17. The germline V gene encodes CDR1 MNHEY and CDR2 SMNVEV (reference sequence). The length of the CDR3 is 19 residues. In DNA form, the CDR3 reads TGTGCCAGCAGTTTATTATCTCTTCCCCCCGACAGGGCGGACTATGGCTACACCGTC. This encodes CASSLLSLPPDRADYGYTV.

In the case of this clonotype: A much bigger clone sits one base away, suggesting this may be a read error. This chain connects TRBV5-1 to TRBJ1-3, with D hard to call. This CDR3 has 13 amino acids. CDR1 and CDR2 (germline): SGHRS, YFSETQ. Trimming removed 5 bases from V and 0 bases from J, with 6 bases in between. The CDR3 loop is CASRETSGNTIYF. Written as DNA, the CDR3 is TGCGCCAGCAGAGAGACCTCTGGAAACACCATATATTTT.

Ten or more counts support this clonotype. The rearrangement uses TRBV12-3 or TRBV12-4 and TRBJ2-7; the D gene is possibly TRBD1 (6 bases). This CDR3 region has 17 residues. With 0 bases removed from V and 3 bases from J, the gap between germline ends came to 18 bases. Here the CDR3 reads CASSLARDRWSLYEQYF. The CDR3 DNA is TGTGCCAGCAGTTTAGCGCGCGACAGGTGGTCTCTCTACGAGCAGTACTTC.

This clonotype was observed a few times. The chain couples TRBV15 to TRBJ1-1; D is unresolved. With 2 bases removed from V and 3 bases from J, the gap between germline ends came to 13 bases. CDR1 is LNHNV and CDR2 is YYDKDF in the germline V gene (reference sequence). CDR3 length equals 15 residues. The CDR3 loop is CATSRPTEVDTEAFF. As DNA, the CDR3 is TGTGCCACCAGCAGACCTACTGAGGTGGACACTGAAGCTTTCTTT.

The chain employs TRBV30 and TRBJ1-1; D unresolved. The length of the CDR3 is 14 residues. Trimming cost V 2 bases and J 2 bases, with 12 bases left between them. The germline gives CDR1 GTSNPN, CDR2 SVGIG (reference sequence). The CDR3 region is CAWSRRGTNTEAFF. CDR3 nucleotides: TGTGCCTGGAGTCGCCGGGGTACCAACACTGAAGCTTTCTTT.

This clonotype was seen repeatedly, ten times or more. The chain joins TRBV20-1 to TRBJ2-5, with a weak D call TRBD1 (5 bases). Germline V gene sequence: CDR1 DFQATT, CDR2 SNEGSKA (reference sequence). Trimming cost V 2 bases and J 1 base, with 14 bases left between them. This CDR3 spans 15 amino acids. The chain's CDR3 is CSARKASDSQETQYF. CDR3 bases: TGCAGTGCTAGAAAGGCGAGCGACAGCCAAGAGACCCAGTACTTC.

At least ten counts were recorded for this clonotype. The chain recombines TRBV11-3 with TRBJ1-1, with D maybe TRBD1 (6 bases). Germline V CDR1 and CDR2: SGHNT, YENEEA. The CDR3 sequence is 12 residues long. Trimming took off 3 bases at V and 4 bases at J, with 6 bases between the two ends. The CDR3 DNA sequence: TGTGCCAGCAGCTTGACAGGCACTGAAGCTTTCTTT. Its protein product is CASSLTGTEAFF. The entire variable domain, with the rest obtained from reference TRBV11-3 and TRBJ1-1, is as follows: EAGVVQSPRYKIIEKKQPVAFWCNPISGHNTLYWYLQNLGQGPELLIRYENEEAVDDSQLPKDRFSAERLKGVDSTLKIQPAELGDSAVYLCASSLTGTEAFFGQGTRLTVV.

This clonotype has ten or more counts. This rearrangement joins TRBV11-2 to TRBJ2-1, with a possible D match to TRBD2 (7 bases). Germline loops: CDR1 SGHAT, CDR2 FQNNGV. This CDR3 comprises 15 residues. The ends were cut back, 5 bases at V and 3 bases at J, with 14 bases in the middle. In DNA form, the CDR3 reads TGTGCCAGCAGCGGGGGGGCTAAGGACTACAATGAGCAGTTCTTC. Encoded protein: CASSGGAKDYNEQFF.

This clonotype was picked up many times. The rearrangement links TRBV30 to TRBJ1-5, with 7 positions matching TRBD1. The CDR3 covers 15 residues. The V and J ends lost 2 bases and 3 bases, in that order; junction bases with no gene match: 7. The germline V gene has CDR1 GTSNPN and CDR2 SVGIG (reference sequence). The DNA for the CDR3 is TGTGCCTGGAGTACAATAGACAGGGACAATCAGCCCCAGCATTTT. Translated: CAWSTIDRDNQPQHF.

This clonotype was seen at least ten times. The CDR3 nucleotides are TGTGCCAGCAGTTTCCCCACCCCCGGGACTAGCGGGAAGACCGGGGAGCTGTTTTTT. Amino acids: CASSFPTPGTSGKTGELFF. V is TRBV27 and J is TRBJ2-2; TRBD2 aligns across 13 bases. V lost 3 bases, J lost 5 bases, and 12 bases stayed unmatched. Germline loops: CDR1 MNHEY, CDR2 SMNVEV (reference sequence). This CDR3 has 19 amino acids.